This TCR beta chain was captured in a study of shared clonotypes between healthy human individuals. Findings of the study overall: Several donors showed sharing of 4.5% to 6% of naive CD4 clonotypes. Sample collection involved blood only; tissue repertoires are likely different.

Terminally differentiated effector memory CD45RA+ cells were excluded from the naive CD8 cells, which were CD45RO-negative and positively selected for CCR7. Measured with immunoSEQ multiplex PCR; TCRdb has only the in-frame clones, and not every one. The sample includes under 2,000,000 clones, less than 95% of them seen just once. In the case of this clone: The antigen is not known.

V shed 4 bases and J shed 6 bases, with 16 bases lying between them. The germline V gene has CDR1 SGDLS and CDR2 YYNGEE. CDR3 length: 14 residues. This sequence originates from a man between 18 and 29 years old in good health. Sequencing was done on a sample of naive CD8+ T cells sorted from blood. The J gene is TRBJ1-1, the V gene TRBV9; the D is unclear. The chain's CDR3 is CASSPLWEAPEAFF. For the CDR3, the DNA is TGTGCCAGCAGCCCTCTGTGGGAAGCTCCTGAAGCTTTCTTT.